Included here is one T cell receptor beta chain sequence, with context. The sample is drawn from a study of T-cell reconstitution after alpha-beta-depleted transplantation in children. The J segment lost 6 bases and the V segment lost 4 bases, leaving 4 bases of the junction unmatched. Germline V gene lookup returns CDR1 SSHAT and CDR2 FNYEAQ (reference sequence). The length of the CDR3 is 13 residues. Library preparation (for TCRbeta) was performed with unique molecular identifiers. TCRdb reanalysed the PCR reads using MiXCR and keeps one entry per CDR3 protein. The sample holds 700,000 to 850,000 distinct CDR3 sequences, roughly 15% seen once.

The source of this sequence is a male patient younger than 18 who had a stem cell transplant for acute lymphoblastic leukemia, so the T cells may come from the graft donor. The gene calls are TRBV7-7 and TRBJ2-5; 8 nucleotides line up with TRBD2. The specimen comprised PBMCs, mostly from graft donor cells, sampled 360 days after TCRalphabeta/CD19-depleted stem cell transplant. In DNA form, the CDR3 reads TGTGCCAGCAGCTCTAGCGGGCGGAAGACCCAGTACTTC. Amino acid sequence: CASSSSGRKTQYF.